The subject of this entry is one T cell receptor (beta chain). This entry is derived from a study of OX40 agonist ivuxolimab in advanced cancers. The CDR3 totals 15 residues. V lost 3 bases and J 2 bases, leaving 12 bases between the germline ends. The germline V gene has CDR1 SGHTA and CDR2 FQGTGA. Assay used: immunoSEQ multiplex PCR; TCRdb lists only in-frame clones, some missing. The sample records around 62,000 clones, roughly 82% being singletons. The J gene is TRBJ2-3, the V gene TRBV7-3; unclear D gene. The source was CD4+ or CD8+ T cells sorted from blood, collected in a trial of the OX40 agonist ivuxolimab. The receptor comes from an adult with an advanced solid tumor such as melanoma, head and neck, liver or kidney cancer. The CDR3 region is CASSLTVTSTDTQYF. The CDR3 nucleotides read TGTGCCAGCAGCTTGACGGTAACGTCCACAGATACGCAGTATTTT.